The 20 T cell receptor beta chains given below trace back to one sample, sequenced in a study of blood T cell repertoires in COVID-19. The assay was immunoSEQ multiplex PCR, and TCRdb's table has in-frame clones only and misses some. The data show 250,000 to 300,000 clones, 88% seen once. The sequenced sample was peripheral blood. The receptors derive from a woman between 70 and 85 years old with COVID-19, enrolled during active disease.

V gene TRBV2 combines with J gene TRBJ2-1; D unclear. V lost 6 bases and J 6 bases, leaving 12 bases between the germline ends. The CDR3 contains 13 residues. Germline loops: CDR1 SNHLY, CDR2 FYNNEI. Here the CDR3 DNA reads TGTGCCAGCAGGGAAAACTATCCCAATGAGCAGTTCTTC. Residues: CASRENYPNEQFF. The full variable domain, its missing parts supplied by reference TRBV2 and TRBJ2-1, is EPEVTQTPSHQVTQMGQEVILRCVPISNHLYFYWYRQILGQKVEFLVSFYNNEISEKSEIFDDQFSVERPDGSNFTLKIRSTKLEDSAMYFCASRENYPNEQFFGPGTRLTVL.

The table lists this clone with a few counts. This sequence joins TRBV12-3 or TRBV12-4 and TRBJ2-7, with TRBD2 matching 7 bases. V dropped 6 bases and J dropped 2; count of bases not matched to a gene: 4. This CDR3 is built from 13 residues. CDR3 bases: TGTGCCAGCAGGGGAGGGTTGGCCTACGAGCAGTACTTC. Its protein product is CASRGGLAYEQYF.

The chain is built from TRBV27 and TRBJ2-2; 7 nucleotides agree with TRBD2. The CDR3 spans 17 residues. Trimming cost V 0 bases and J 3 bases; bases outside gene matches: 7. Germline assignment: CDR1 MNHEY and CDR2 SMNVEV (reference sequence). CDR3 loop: CASSLSSGREYTGELFF. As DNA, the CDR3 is TGTGCCAGCAGTTTATCGTCTGGGCGGGAGTACACCGGGGAGCTGTTTTTT.

This chain's CDR3 is CATSRVNNEQFF. CDR3 nucleotides: TGTGCCACCAGCAGAGTAAACAATGAGCAGTTCTTC. The rearrangement joins TRBV15 to TRBJ2-1; no reliable D call. This CDR3 is 12 amino acids long. Germline CDR1 LNHNV, CDR2 YYDKDF (reference sequence). The ends were cut back, 1 base at V and 5 bases at J, with 3 bases in the middle.

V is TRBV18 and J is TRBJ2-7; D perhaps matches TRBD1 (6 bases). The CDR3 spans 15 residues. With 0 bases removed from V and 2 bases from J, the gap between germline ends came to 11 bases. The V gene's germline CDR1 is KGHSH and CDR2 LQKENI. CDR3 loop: CASSPPPQGPYEQYF. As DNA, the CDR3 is TGTGCCAGCTCACCACCCCCCCAGGGGCCCTACGAGCAGTACTTC.

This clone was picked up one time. This chain's CDR3 is CASTTSGGTEAFF. In nucleotides, the CDR3 is TGTGCCAGCACCACATCGGGAGGGACTGAAGCTTTCTTT. The chain combines TRBV3-1 (or the pseudogene TRBV3-2) with TRBJ1-1; D gene ambiguous. V shed 7 bases and J shed 5 bases, with 14 bases lying between them. CDR1 and CDR2 (germline): LGHDT, YNNKEL (reference sequence). The CDR3 consists of 13 residues.

The CDR3 DNA sequence: TGTGCCTGGAGTGTACTGGGGGGTGCTGAGCAGTTCTTC. Amino acid sequence: CAWSVLGGAEQFF. The chain couples TRBV30 to TRBJ2-1; TRBD2 is a possible D gene (6 bases). The CDR3 length is 13 residues. The V and J ends lost 0 bases and 9 bases respectively, with 12 bases between them. From germline, CDR1 is GTSNPN and CDR2 SVGIG (reference sequence). Complete variable domain (other parts from reference TRBV30 and TRBJ2-1): SQTIHQWPATLVQPVGSPLSLECTVEGTSNPNLYWYRQAAGRGLQLLFYSVGIGQISSEVPQNLSASRPQDRQFILSSKKLLLSDSGFYLCAWSVLGGAEQFFGPGTRLTVL.

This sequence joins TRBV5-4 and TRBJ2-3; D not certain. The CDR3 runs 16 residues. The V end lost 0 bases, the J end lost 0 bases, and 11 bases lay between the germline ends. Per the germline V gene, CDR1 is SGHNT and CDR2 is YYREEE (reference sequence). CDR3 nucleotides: TGTGCCAGCAGCTTGGGAGGTTCCGCTAGCACAGATACGCAGTATTTT. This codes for CASSLGGSASTDTQYF.

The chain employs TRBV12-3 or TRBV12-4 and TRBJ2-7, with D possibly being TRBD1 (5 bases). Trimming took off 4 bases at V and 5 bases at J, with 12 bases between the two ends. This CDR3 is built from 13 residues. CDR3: CASSSKQENEQYF. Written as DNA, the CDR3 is TGTGCCAGCAGTTCAAAACAGGAAAACGAGCAGTACTTC.

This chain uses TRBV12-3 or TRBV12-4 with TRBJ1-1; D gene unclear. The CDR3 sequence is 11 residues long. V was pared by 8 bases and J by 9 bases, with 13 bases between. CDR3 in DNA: TGTGCCAGCTCGCAGTCCGGGAAAGCTTTCTTT. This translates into CASSQSGKAFF.

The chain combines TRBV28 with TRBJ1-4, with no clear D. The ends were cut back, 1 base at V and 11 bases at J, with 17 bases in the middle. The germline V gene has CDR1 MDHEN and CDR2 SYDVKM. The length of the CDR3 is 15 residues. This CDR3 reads CASSLSWLTGGKLFF. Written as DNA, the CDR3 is TGTGCCAGCAGTTTATCTTGGCTCACGGGAGGGAAACTGTTTTTT. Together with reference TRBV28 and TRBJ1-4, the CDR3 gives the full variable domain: DVKVTQSSRYLVKRTGEKVFLECVQDMDHENMFWYRQDPGLGLRLIYFSYDVKMKEKGDIPEGYSVSREKKERFSLILESASTNQTSMYLCASSLSWLTGGKLFFGSGTQLSVL.

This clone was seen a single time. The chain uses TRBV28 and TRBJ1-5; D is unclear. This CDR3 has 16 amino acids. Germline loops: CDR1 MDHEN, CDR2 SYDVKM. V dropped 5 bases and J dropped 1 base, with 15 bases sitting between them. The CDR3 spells CASSPQTAISNQPQHF. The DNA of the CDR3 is TGTGCCAGCAGTCCACAGACGGCTATCAGCAATCAGCCCCAGCATTTT.

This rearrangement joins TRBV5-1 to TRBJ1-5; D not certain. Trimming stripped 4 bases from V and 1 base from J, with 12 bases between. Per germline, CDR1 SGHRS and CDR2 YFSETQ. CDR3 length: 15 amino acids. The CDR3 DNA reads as TGCGCCAGCAGCCTCAGCGACCCCAGCAATCAGCCCCAGCATTTT. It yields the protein CASSLSDPSNQPQHF.

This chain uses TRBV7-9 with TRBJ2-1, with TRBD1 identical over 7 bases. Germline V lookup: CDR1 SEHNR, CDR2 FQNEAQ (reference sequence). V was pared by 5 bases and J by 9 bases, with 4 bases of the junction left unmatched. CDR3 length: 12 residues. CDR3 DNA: TGTGCCAGCAGCGCTCACAGGGGTGAGCAGTTCTTC. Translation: CASSAHRGEQFF. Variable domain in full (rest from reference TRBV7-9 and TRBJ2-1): DTGVSQNPRHKITKRGQNVTFRCDPISEHNRLYWYRQTLGQGPEFLTYFQNEAQLEKSRLLSDRFSAERPKGSFSTLEIQRTEQGDSAMYLCASSAHRGEQFFGPGTRLTVL.

The CDR3 DNA reads TGTGCCAGTAGCTTATATACCGGGGAGCTGTTTTTT. Protein: CASSLYTGELFF. The chain joins TRBV19 to TRBJ2-2; D is undetermined. Germline V CDR1 and CDR2: LNHDA, SQIVND (reference sequence). The CDR3 length is 12 residues. Trimming pared 6 bases from V and 5 bases from J, leaving 7 bases between.

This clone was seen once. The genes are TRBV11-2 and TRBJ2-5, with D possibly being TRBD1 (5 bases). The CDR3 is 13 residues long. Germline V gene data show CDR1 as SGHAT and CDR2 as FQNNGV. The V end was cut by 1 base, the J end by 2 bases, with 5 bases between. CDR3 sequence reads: CASSLGQQETQYF. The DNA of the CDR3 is TGTGCCAGCAGCTTAGGACAGCAAGAGACCCAGTACTTC.

The CDR3 region has the DNA TGCAGCTGGAGTGCGGGAGGCTCCTACAATGAGCAGTTCTTC. Protein: CSWSAGGSYNEQFF. The chain employs TRBV29-1 and TRBJ2-1; TRBD2 aligns across 8 bases. CDR1 and CDR2 from the germline V gene are SQVTM and ANQGSEA. The CDR3 runs to 14 residues. V shed 8 bases, J shed 0 bases, and the junction held 6 bases outside the gene matches.

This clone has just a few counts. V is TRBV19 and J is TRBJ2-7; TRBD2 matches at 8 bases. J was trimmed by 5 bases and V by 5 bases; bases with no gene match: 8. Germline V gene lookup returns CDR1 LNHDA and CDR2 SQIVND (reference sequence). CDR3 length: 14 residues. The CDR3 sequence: CASSSGGTFDEQYF. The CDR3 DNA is TGTGCCAGTAGTTCGGGAGGGACGTTCGACGAGCAGTACTTC.

Written as DNA, the CDR3 is TGTGCCAGCAGAACGCCACAGGGTTCTCCTGGAAACACCATATATTTT. Protein product: CASRTPQGSPGNTIYF. This chain links TRBV6-6 with TRBJ1-3, with D possibly matching TRBD1 (6 bases). CDR3 length: 16 amino acids. V was trimmed by 6 bases and J by 2 bases, leaving 17 bases between them. Per the germline V gene, CDR1 is MNHNY and CDR2 is SVGAGI (reference sequence).

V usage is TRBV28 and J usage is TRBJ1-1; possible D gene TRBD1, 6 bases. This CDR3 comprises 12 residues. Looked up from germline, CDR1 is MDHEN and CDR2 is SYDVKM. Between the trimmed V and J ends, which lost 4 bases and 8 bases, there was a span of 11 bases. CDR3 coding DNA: TGTGCCAGCAGTTCTCCCGGGACAGAAGCTTTCTTT. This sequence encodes CASSSPGTEAFF.